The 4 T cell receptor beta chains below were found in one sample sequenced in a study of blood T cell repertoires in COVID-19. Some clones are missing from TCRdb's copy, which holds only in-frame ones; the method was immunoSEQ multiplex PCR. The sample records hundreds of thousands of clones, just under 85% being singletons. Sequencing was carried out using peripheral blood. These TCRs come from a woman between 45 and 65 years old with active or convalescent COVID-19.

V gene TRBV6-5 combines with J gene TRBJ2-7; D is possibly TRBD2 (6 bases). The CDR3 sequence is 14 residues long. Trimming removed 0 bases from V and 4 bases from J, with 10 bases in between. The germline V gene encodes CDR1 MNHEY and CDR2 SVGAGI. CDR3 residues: CASSYSTGDYEQYF. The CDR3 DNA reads TGTGCCAGCAGTTACTCGACGGGAGATTACGAGCAGTACTTC.

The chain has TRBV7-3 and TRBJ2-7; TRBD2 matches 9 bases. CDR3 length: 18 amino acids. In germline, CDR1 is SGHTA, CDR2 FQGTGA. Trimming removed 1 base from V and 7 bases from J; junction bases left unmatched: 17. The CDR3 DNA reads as TGTGCCAGCAGCTTAATTGGGTATGCGGGAGGGCCGTCTGGAGAGCAGTACTTC. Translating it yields CASSLIGYAGGPSGEQYF.

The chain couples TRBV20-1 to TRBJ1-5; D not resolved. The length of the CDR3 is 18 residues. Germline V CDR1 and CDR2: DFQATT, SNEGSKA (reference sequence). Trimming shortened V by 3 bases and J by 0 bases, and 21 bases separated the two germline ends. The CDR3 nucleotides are TGCAGTGCTAGTTCTCAGTTGGGCAGAGAGAATAGCAATCAGCCCCAGCATTTT. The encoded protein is CSASSQLGRENSNQPQHF.

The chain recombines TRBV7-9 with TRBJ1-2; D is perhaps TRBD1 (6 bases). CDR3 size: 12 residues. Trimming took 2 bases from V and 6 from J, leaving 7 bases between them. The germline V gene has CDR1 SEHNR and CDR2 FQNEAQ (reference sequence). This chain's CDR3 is CASSLQGNGYTF. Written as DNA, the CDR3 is TGTGCCAGCAGCTTACAGGGGAATGGCTACACCTTC.